This TCR beta chain was captured by sequencing in a study of neurological immune-mediated disorders. The unsorted libraries originated from 2 million PBMCs that had been stored at -80 C. Every sequencing run produced over 180 million TCR-beta sequences, and the sequences from any one run covered 15-18 subjects. TCRdb used MiXCR to reprocess the 5' RACE reads, holding one entry per CDR3 protein. Here the sample spans around 44,000 distinct CDR3 sequences, 2.5% being singletons. This clonotype showed up many times. The V and J ends lost 0 bases and 14 bases respectively, with 11 bases between them. Germline V gene sequence: CDR1 MNHNY, CDR2 SVGAGI (reference sequence). This CDR3 comprises 12 residues.

The chain has TRBV6-6 and TRBJ2-1; perhaps TRBD2 as D (6 bases). The sample was PBMCs. The sequence came from a man aged 25-40 years with multiple sclerosis. The CDR3 reads CASSYSPGEEFF. The CDR3 DNA sequence: TGTGCCAGCAGTTACTCACCGGGAGAGGAGTTCTTC.